The present TCR beta chain was sequenced within a study of blood T cell repertoires in COVID-19. Overall study context: The origin of the acute and convalescent COVID-19 samples was the United States, Italy and Spain. PBMCs, B-cell-depleted T cells, or T cells were the source of the cDNA or gDNA that made up the material.

Authors' analysis steps: Amplification of reference gene primers was used by the study to estimate nucleated cell counts. The assay was immunoSEQ multiplex PCR, and TCRdb's table has in-frame clones only and misses some. Clone size and the V and J calls come from that table; the DNA yielded D and trimming. The profile shows approximately 110,000 clones, 80% to 90% of them singletons. J lost 5 bases, V lost 3 bases, and 7 bases had no gene match. The germline gives CDR1 MDHEN, CDR2 SYDVKM. The CDR3 covers 15 residues. This clone showed up just once. Material: peripheral blood. The sequence derives from a woman between 70 and 85 years old with acute or convalescent COVID-19. The rearrangement uses TRBV28 and TRBJ2-3; 8 bases match TRBD2. This CDR3 reads CASSLIGLAQDTQYF. The CDR3 nucleotides read TGTGCCAGCAGTTTGATCGGACTAGCACAAGATACGCAGTATTTT.